The 8 T cell receptor beta chains reported below all come from one sample, sequenced in a study of T cell changes during pregnancy in multiple sclerosis. Clones were sequenced by immunoSEQ multiplex PCR, and TCRdb holds only the in-frame ones, with some missing. The table lists around 100,000 clones, 90% to 95% of them singletons. This material consisted of peripheral blood, taken in the third trimester of pregnancy. Receptors originate from a female donor with multiple sclerosis, enrolled in a pregnancy study.

The J gene is TRBJ1-2, the V gene TRBV25-1, with a tentative D call TRBD1 (6 bases). V lost 8 bases and J 6 bases, leaving 13 bases between the germline ends. This CDR3 comprises 12 residues. CDR1 is MGHDK, CDR2 SYGVNS, per germline. The CDR3 is CASSDRLNGYTF. CDR3 sequence (DNA): TGTGCCAGCTCTGACAGGCTGAATGGCTACACCTTC.

This clone has just a few counts. This rearrangement joins TRBV19 to TRBJ2-3; D unclear. CDR1 and CDR2 (germline): LNHDA, SQIVND (reference sequence). The CDR3 is made up of 14 amino acids. The V end was cut by 0 bases, the J end by 3 bases, with 7 bases between. The CDR3 here is CASSIDRQTDTQYF. CDR3 DNA sequence: TGTGCCAGTAGTATAGATCGCCAGACAGATACGCAGTATTTT.

V gene TRBV28 combines with J gene TRBJ1-2, with D possibly TRBD1 on 6 matching bases. CDR3 length: 15 residues. The V gene lost 1 base and the J gene lost 5 bases, with 14 bases spanning the gap. Per the germline V gene, CDR1 is MDHEN and CDR2 is SYDVKM. CDR3 DNA: TGTGCCAGCAGTTTATCGGGGGGGCGCAGATATGGCTACACCTTC. It is translated as CASSLSGGRRYGYTF.

This chain joins TRBV19 and TRBJ2-6, with TRBD1 matching 8 bases. With V trimmed by 5 bases and J by 3 bases, 6 bases remained unmatched. This CDR3 spans 16 amino acids. Germline lookup yields CDR1 LNHDA and CDR2 SQIVND (reference sequence). CDR3 DNA: TGTGCCAGTAGTGCGACAGGGGTGGATGGGGCCAACGTCCTGACTTTC. Its translation: CASSATGVDGANVLTF. Filled out from reference TRBV19 and TRBJ2-6, the complete variable domain reads DGGITQSPKYLFRKEGQNVTLSCEQNLNHDAMYWYRQDPGQGLRLIYYSQIVNDFQKGDIAEGYSVSREKKESFPLTVTSAQKNPTAFYLCASSATGVDGANVLTFGAGSRLTVL.

CDR3 bases: TGTGCCAGCAGCGCGGACACTCACTTCTATGGCTACACCTTC. Amino acids: CASSADTHFYGYTF. The chain couples TRBV9 to TRBJ1-2; D may be TRBD1 (5 bases). CDR3 length equals 14 residues. From germline, CDR1 is SGDLS and CDR2 YYNGEE. Trimming shortened V by 3 bases and J by 4 bases, and 13 bases separated the two germline ends.

The rearrangement uses TRBV30 and TRBJ1-2; 11 bases match TRBD1. The CDR3 is made up of 14 amino acids. Germline trimming cut 4 bases from V and 3 bases from J; bases unmatched to any gene: 4. The germline gives CDR1 GTSNPN, CDR2 SVGIG (reference sequence). The CDR3 nucleotides read TGTGCCTGGATTTGGGGACAGGGGGACTATGGCTACACCTTC. The encoded protein is CAWIWGQGDYGYTF.

This clone was observed once. The chain combines TRBV7-6 with TRBJ1-6; D is undetermined. The germline V gene encodes CDR1 SGHVS and CDR2 FNYEAQ. This CDR3 is 13 amino acids long. The V and J ends lost 3 bases and 7 bases respectively, with 7 bases between them. CDR3 in amino acids: CASSFYSNSPLHF. The CDR3 DNA reads as TGTGCCAGCAGCTTCTATTCCAATTCACCCCTCCACTTT.

The gene calls are TRBV7-3 and TRBJ2-1, with 12 bases that match TRBD2. Germline V gives CDR1 SGHTA, CDR2 FQGTGA. The CDR3 covers 17 residues. The J segment lost 6 bases and the V segment lost 5 bases, leaving 11 bases of the junction unmatched. The CDR3 sequence: CASSPAGLAGYVNEQFF. In nucleotides, the CDR3 is TGTGCCAGCAGCCCCGCAGGACTAGCGGGGTACGTCAATGAGCAGTTCTTC. Using reference TRBV7-3 and TRBJ2-1 for the parts outside the CDR3, the full variable domain is GAGVSQTPSNKVTEKGKYVELRCDPISGHTALYWYRQSLGQGPEFLIYFQGTGAADDSGLPNDRFFAVRPEGSVSTLKIQRTERGDSAVYLCASSPAGLAGYVNEQFFGPGTRLTVL.